The 27 T cell receptor beta chains given below trace back to one sample, sequenced in a study of blood T cell repertoires in COVID-19. TCRdb keeps only in-frame clones here, not all; method: immunoSEQ multiplex PCR. The sample contains 110,000 or so clones, around 90% of which appear only once. Sequencing used peripheral blood. Source of these receptors: a woman aged 45-65 years with acute or convalescent COVID-19.

V is TRBV2 and J is TRBJ2-7; 11 bases agree with TRBD2. This CDR3 is 15 amino acids long. The V gene's germline CDR1 is SNHLY and CDR2 FYNNEI. With 2 bases clipped from V and 3 bases from J, the junction kept 3 bases outside the gene matches. The CDR3 region has the DNA TGTGCCAGCAGTGAACAGGGACTAGCGGTCTACGAGCAGTACTTC. Translation gives CASSEQGLAVYEQYF.

This rearrangement joins TRBV28 to TRBJ1-1, with 11 positions matching TRBD1. The CDR3 covers 15 residues. The V gene end was trimmed by 5 bases and the J gene end by 7 bases; junction bases not matched to a gene: 9. Germline assignment: CDR1 MDHEN and CDR2 SYDVKM. CDR3 amino acids: CASSAPGQGADEAFF. DNA for the CDR3: TGTGCCAGCAGTGCCCCCGGACAGGGGGCGGATGAAGCTTTCTTT.

J is TRBJ2-7 and V is TRBV27; perhaps TRBD1 as D (6 bases). Germline V gene data show CDR1 as MNHEY and CDR2 as SMNVEV (reference sequence). The CDR3 has 16 amino acids. Trimming took 6 bases from V and 2 from J, leaving 20 bases between them. The CDR3 nucleotides are TGTGCCAGCAGGAAAGAGCGGACAGCTCCCCCCTACGAGCAGTACTTC. It specifies CASRKERTAPPYEQYF.

The J gene is TRBJ1-1, the V gene TRBV6-6; 7 bases match TRBD1. V was clipped by 5 bases and J by 5 bases; unmatched bases: 11. CDR3 length equals 15 residues. Germline CDR1 reads MNHNY; CDR2 reads SVGAGI (reference sequence). The CDR3 DNA reads TGTGCCAGCAGTAATTCAGGGGGGTCGGGGACTGAAGCTTTCTTT. This translates into CASSNSGGSGTEAFF.

The rearrangement links TRBV7-9 to TRBJ1-1; D remains unclear. CDR3 length: 15 residues. Germline V gene lookup returns CDR1 SEHNR and CDR2 FQNEAQ (reference sequence). The V end lost 5 bases, the J end lost 4 bases, and 17 bases lay between the germline ends. The CDR3 nucleotides read TGTGCCAGCAGCCCCCCGACGGGGAAAGGCACTGAAGCTTTCTTT. Its protein is CASSPPTGKGTEAFF.

This rearrangement joins TRBV5-4 to TRBJ2-3; 10 bases map to TRBD2. CDR3 size: 19 residues. Germline loops: CDR1 SGHNT, CDR2 YYREEE (reference sequence). J gave up 8 bases and V 4 bases, and 22 bases lay outside the gene matches. The CDR3, as DNA: TGTGCCAGCAGCCGAAGTATTATCGCGCTAGCGGGGGCCGGGGGTACGCAGTATTTT. This encodes CASSRSIIALAGAGGTQYF.

In its sample, this clone was seen once. The V and J genes are TRBV3-1 (or the pseudogene TRBV3-2) and TRBJ1-2, with a weak D call TRBD1 (6 bases). The CDR3 is 12 residues long. V lost 10 bases to trimming and J lost 4 bases, with 13 bases between them. Germline lookup yields CDR1 LGHDT and CDR2 YNNKEL (reference sequence). In DNA, the CDR3 is TGTGCCACCAGAACAGGGTTCTATGGCTACACCTTC. This translates into CATRTGFYGYTF.

V and J are TRBV2 and TRBJ1-2, with TRBD1 identical over 10 bases. Losses at the gene ends were 4 bases for V and 7 bases for J; bases not matched to a gene: 9. Germline V gives CDR1 SNHLY, CDR2 FYNNEI. The CDR3 consists of 15 residues. The CDR3 protein is CASSGPGQGLGGYTF. Written as DNA, the CDR3 is TGTGCCAGCAGTGGCCCGGGACAGGGGTTGGGTGGCTACACCTTC. Full variable domain (remainder filled in from reference TRBV2 and TRBJ1-2): EPEVTQTPSHQVTQMGQEVILRCVPISNHLYFYWYRQILGQKVEFLVSFYNNEISEKSEIFDDQFSVERPDGSNFTLKIRSTKLEDSAMYFCASSGPGQGLGGYTFGSGTRLTVV.

The chain uses TRBV5-1 and TRBJ2-1; a weak D match, TRBD2 (6 bases). V was clipped by 2 bases and J by 7 bases, with 10 bases between them. The CDR3 runs 13 residues. Germline CDR1 SGHRS, CDR2 YFSETQ. CDR3 residues: CASSFTSSNEQFF. The CDR3 bases are TGCGCCAGCAGCTTTACTAGCTCAAATGAGCAGTTCTTC.

The rearrangement joins TRBV2 to TRBJ1-1; 12 nucleotides agree with TRBD1. Trimming removed 9 bases from V and 5 bases from J; junction bases left unmatched: 4. The germline V gene encodes CDR1 SNHLY and CDR2 FYNNEI. This CDR3 comprises 13 residues. The chain's CDR3 is CARGQGARTEAFF. The CDR3 region has the DNA TGTGCCAGGGGACAGGGGGCGAGGACTGAAGCTTTCTTT.

The chain employs TRBV9 and TRBJ1-2; possibly TRBD1 for D (5 bases). The CDR3 has 14 amino acids. Germline V gene lookup returns CDR1 SGDLS and CDR2 YYNGEE. V was pared by 3 bases and J by 4 bases, with 13 bases between. CDR3 region: CASSGSGGIYGYTF. DNA for the CDR3: TGTGCCAGCAGCGGGTCGGGGGGGATCTATGGCTACACCTTC.

This chain connects TRBV7-2 to TRBJ1-2; 7 nucleotides match TRBD1. This CDR3 spans 13 amino acids. The junction had 7 bases not matched to a gene; V was cut back by 4 bases and J by 8 bases. Per the germline V gene, CDR1 is SGHTA and CDR2 is FQGNSA. The chain's CDR3 is CASSSTGLGGYTF. Written as DNA, the CDR3 is TGTGCCAGCAGCTCGACAGGGTTGGGAGGCTACACCTTC.

The chain uses TRBV29-1 and TRBJ1-3; 7 nucleotides align to TRBD1. The germline CDR1 and CDR2 sequences are SQVTM and ANQGSEA. Germline trimming cut 3 bases from V and 2 bases from J; bases unmatched to any gene: 7. The CDR3 contains 15 residues. The CDR3 region has the DNA TGCAGCGTTGATATCGGGACAGCTACTGGAAACACCATATATTTT. Translating it yields CSVDIGTATGNTIYF.

The V and J genes are TRBV7-9 and TRBJ1-3; tentatively, D is TRBD1 (6 bases). The V and J ends lost 5 bases and 3 bases respectively, with 14 bases between them. The CDR3 is made up of 15 amino acids. Germline CDR1 is SEHNR and CDR2 is FQNEAQ (reference sequence). CDR3 nucleotide sequence: TGTGCCAGCAGCCCCAGGGGAAGGTTTGGAAACACCATATATTTT. This encodes CASSPRGRFGNTIYF. The entire variable domain, with the rest obtained from reference TRBV7-9 and TRBJ1-3, is as follows: DTGVSQNPRHKITKRGQNVTFRCDPISEHNRLYWYRQTLGQGPEFLTYFQNEAQLEKSRLLSDRFSAERPKGSFSTLEIQRTEQGDSAMYLCASSPRGRFGNTIYFGEGSWLTVV.

This chain joins TRBV29-1 and TRBJ1-3, with D unclear. Germline-derived CDR1 and CDR2 are SQVTM and ANQGSEA. The CDR3 runs to 14 residues. V gave up 3 bases and J gave up 0 bases, with 9 bases separating them. The CDR3 sequence is CSVDQNLSGNTIYF. For the CDR3, the DNA is TGCAGCGTTGATCAGAACCTCTCTGGAAACACCATATATTTT.

The rearrangement uses TRBV10-3 and TRBJ1-1, with no clear D. Germline-derived CDR1 and CDR2 are ENHRY and SYGVKD. The CDR3 consists of 14 residues. Deletions cut 2 bases from V and 4 bases from J, with 11 bases between. The CDR3 spells CAISEGGSGTEAFF. The CDR3 region has the DNA TGTGCCATCAGTGAGGGTGGGAGTGGCACTGAAGCTTTCTTT.

This sequence joins TRBV7-9 and TRBJ2-2; TRBD1 matches at 9 bases. CDR1 is SEHNR, CDR2 FQNEAQ, per germline (reference sequence). The CDR3 totals 14 residues. The trim removed 6 bases at V and 4 bases at J, leaving 3 bases unmatched. The DNA for the CDR3 is TGTGCCAGCAGGGGACAGGGTATCACCGGGGAGCTGTTTTTT. It specifies CASRGQGITGELFF.

This chain uses TRBV4-3 with TRBJ2-5, with 11 nucleotides matching TRBD2. This CDR3 spans 16 amino acids. V lost 3 bases to trimming and J lost 5 bases; unmatched junction nucleotides: 8. In germline, CDR1 is LGHNA, CDR2 YSLEER. Here the CDR3 reads CASSQILAGGQETQYF. The CDR3 coding sequence is TGCGCCAGCAGCCAGATCCTAGCGGGAGGACAGGAGACCCAGTACTTC.

This clone was seen a handful of times. This chain connects TRBV10-3 to TRBJ1-2; 7 bases fit TRBD1. V gave up 0 bases and J gave up 9 bases; unmatched junction bases: 16. This CDR3 region has 17 residues. The germline gives CDR1 ENHRY, CDR2 SYGVKD. CDR3 in amino acids: CAISESTGTAKNNRYTF. Here the CDR3 DNA reads TGTGCCATCAGTGAGTCTACCGGGACAGCCAAAAACAATCGCTACACCTTC.

This sequence joins TRBV3-1 (or the pseudogene TRBV3-2) and TRBJ2-5, with D possibly being TRBD1 (6 bases). Trimming left V 7 bases short and J 2 bases short, with 11 bases between. The V gene's germline CDR1 is LGHDT and CDR2 YNNKEL (reference sequence). This CDR3 spans 13 amino acids. CDR3 in DNA: TGTGCCAGCAATCCAGGGGTACAAGAGACCCAGTACTTC. This sequence encodes CASNPGVQETQYF.

This chain links TRBV7-9 with TRBJ2-2; perhaps TRBD1 as D (6 bases). CDR1 and CDR2 from the germline V gene are SEHNR and FQNEAQ (reference sequence). This CDR3 contains 14 residues. Trimming stripped 5 bases from V and 8 bases from J, with 15 bases between. CDR3 in amino acids: CASSADRFGGELFF. The CDR3 coding sequence is TGTGCCAGCAGCGCCGACAGGTTTGGGGGGGAGCTGTTTTTT.

The rearrangement links TRBV30 to TRBJ1-1; D gene uncertain. This CDR3 contains 14 residues. The V end was cut by 4 bases, the J end by 1 base, with 13 bases between. CDR1 and CDR2 from the germline V gene are GTSNPN and SVGIG (reference sequence). CDR3 region: CAWNGNDANTEAFF. CDR3 in DNA: TGTGCCTGGAACGGGAACGACGCGAACACTGAAGCTTTCTTT.

Notes on this clone: This is likely a read error, given that the CDR3 carries no conserved phenylalanine or tryptophan at its end. The limits of the CDR3 on the DNA are not certain, so only TCRdb's listed CDR3 is given. This chain joins TRBV19 and TRBJ1-1. Both ends counted, the CDR3 spans 11 residues. Germline CDR1 LNHDA, CDR2 SQIVND (reference sequence). CDR3 residues: CASSIGRVLRI.

V gene TRBV5-1 combines with J gene TRBJ1-5, with TRBD1 matching over 12 bases. This CDR3 region has 16 residues. Germline V gene data show CDR1 as SGHRS and CDR2 as YFSETQ. V lost 4 bases and J lost 7; bases outside the gene matches: 9. The CDR3 spells CASSAGTGGDSQPQHF. DNA of the CDR3: TGCGCCAGCAGCGCCGGGACAGGGGGCGATAGCCAGCCCCAGCATTTT.

This clone was picked up a small number of times. The chain carries TRBV2 and TRBJ2-1, with 7 positions matching TRBD2. Trimming removed 3 bases from V and 5 bases from J; junction bases left unmatched: 16. The length of the CDR3 is 18 residues. CDR1 and CDR2 (germline): SNHLY, FYNNEI. For the CDR3, the DNA is TGTGCCAGCAGTGATGAACCAGCGGGGTCCGCTTATCACAATGAGCAGTTCTTC. This encodes CASSDEPAGSAYHNEQFF.

The chain employs TRBV19 and TRBJ1-1; TRBD1 is a possible D gene (5 bases). The CDR3 runs 13 residues. The V gene's germline CDR1 is LNHDA and CDR2 SQIVND (reference sequence). With 5 bases removed from V and 5 bases from J, the gap between germline ends came to 12 bases. The CDR3 loop is CASSLAGQTEAFF. Written as DNA, the CDR3 is TGTGCCAGTAGTCTGGCGGGGCAGACTGAAGCTTTCTTT.

This clone was seen only once. The chain couples TRBV19 to TRBJ1-1; D might be TRBD1 (5 bases). The CDR3 runs 16 residues. Germline V lookup: CDR1 LNHDA, CDR2 SQIVND (reference sequence). Trimming took off 7 bases at V and 1 base at J, with 19 bases between the two ends. Written as DNA, the CDR3 is TGTGCCAGTAATGCCCCAGCGGGGCGGAGGAACACTGAAGCTTTCTTT. Residues: CASNAPAGRRNTEAFF.